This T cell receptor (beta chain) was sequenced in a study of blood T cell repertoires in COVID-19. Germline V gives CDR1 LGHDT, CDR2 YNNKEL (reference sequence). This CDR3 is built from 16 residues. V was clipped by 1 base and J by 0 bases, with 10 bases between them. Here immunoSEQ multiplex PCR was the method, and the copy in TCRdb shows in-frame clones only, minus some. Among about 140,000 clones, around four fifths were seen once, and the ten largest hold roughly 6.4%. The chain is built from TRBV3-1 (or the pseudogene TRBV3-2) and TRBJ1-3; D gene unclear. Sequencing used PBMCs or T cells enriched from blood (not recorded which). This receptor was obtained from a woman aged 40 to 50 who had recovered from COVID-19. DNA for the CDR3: TGTGCCAGCAGCCAAGGCACAGCTTTCTCTGGAAACACCATATATTTT. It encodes CASSQGTAFSGNTIYF.